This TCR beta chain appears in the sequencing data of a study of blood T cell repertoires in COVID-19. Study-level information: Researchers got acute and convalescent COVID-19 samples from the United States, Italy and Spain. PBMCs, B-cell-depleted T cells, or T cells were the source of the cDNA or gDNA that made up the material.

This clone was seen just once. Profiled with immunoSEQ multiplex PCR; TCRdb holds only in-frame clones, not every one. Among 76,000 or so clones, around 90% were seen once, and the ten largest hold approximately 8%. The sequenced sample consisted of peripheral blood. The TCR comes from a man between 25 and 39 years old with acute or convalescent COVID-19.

This CDR3 reads CASSQGGGGDTEAFF. The CDR3 region has the DNA TGTGCCAGCAGTCAAGGGGGCGGAGGAGACACTGAAGCTTTCTTT. The chain links TRBV6-2 or TRBV6-3 to TRBJ1-1; 7 bases map to TRBD1. V lost 5 bases and J lost 3; bases outside the gene matches: 9. Germline values: CDR1 MNHEY, CDR2 SVGEGT. The CDR3 is 15 amino acids.